This T cell receptor beta chain came from a study of T-cell memory formation after mild COVID-19. A note on this clonotype: Its specificity is unknown.

The CDR3 consists of 15 residues. Losses at the gene ends were 0 bases for V and 10 bases for J; bases not matched to a gene: 9. Germline loops: CDR1 SGDLS, CDR2 YYNGEE. With constant-segment primers, 5'RACE yielded cDNA libraries of TCR alpha and TCR beta that carried sample barcodes and UMIs. Via MiXCR, TCRdb re-called the 5' RACE reads, giving one row per CDR3 protein. Among 250,000 to 300,000 distinct CDR3 sequences listed, less than 20% were seen once. Regarding the study as a whole: Clonal second-wave expansions that peaked on day 37 had unconfirmed SARS-CoV-2 specificity. Contracting clones from day 15 to 85 showed balanced CD4/CD8; later expanders favored CD4+.

Source material: PBMCs or a T cell subset sorted from them (not recorded which). The V and J genes are TRBV9 and TRBJ2-4; 8 positions agree with TRBD2. The receptor was derived from a man aged 18 to 30 who had mild COVID-19 (a few samples of this study predate the infection). Cell type and time point are not known. Here the CDR3 reads CASSVGVGGLDIQYF. For the CDR3, the DNA is TGTGCCAGCAGCGTAGGGGTTGGGGGACTAGATATTCAGTACTTC.